What follows are 21 T cell receptor beta chains derived from one specimen sequenced in a study of blood T cell repertoires in COVID-19. Clones were read by immunoSEQ multiplex PCR, and TCRdb kept only the in-frame ones, dropping some. The repertoire consists of 200,000 to 300,000 clones, with about 83% occurring once and the leading ten covering less than 6.5%. Specimen: peripheral blood. The receptors come from a human donor in a cohort sampled during active COVID-19.

A few counts support this clone. This chain connects TRBV24-1 to TRBJ2-3; 7 bases line up with TRBD1. CDR1 KGHDR and CDR2 SFDVKD come from the germline V gene. The V gene end was trimmed by 7 bases and the J gene end by 3 bases; junction bases not matched to a gene: 15. The CDR3 totals 17 residues. CDR3 amino acids: CATRARSTGERTDTQYF. CDR3 DNA: TGTGCCACCAGGGCCCGTTCCACAGGGGAGAGAACAGATACGCAGTATTTT.

The chain uses TRBV3-1 (or the pseudogene TRBV3-2) and TRBJ2-7, with TRBD1 matching 7 bases. The CDR3 totals 14 residues. Germline V lookup: CDR1 LGHDT, CDR2 YNNKEL (reference sequence). After removal of 9 bases from V and 0 bases from J, the junction contained 8 bases not matched to a gene. The CDR3 reads CASRRGTASYEQYF. CDR3 nucleotide sequence: TGTGCCAGTCGAAGGGGGACAGCCTCCTACGAGCAGTACTTC.

The gene calls are TRBV30 and TRBJ2-5; D gene ambiguous. The length of the CDR3 is 13 residues. Trimming took off 0 bases at V and 4 bases at J, with 9 bases between the two ends. Germline V gene lookup returns CDR1 GTSNPN and CDR2 SVGIG (reference sequence). The CDR3 region is CAWSVARRETQYF. In nucleotides, the CDR3 is TGTGCCTGGAGTGTAGCCAGGCGAGAGACCCAGTACTTC. The full variable domain, in which reference TRBV30 and TRBJ2-5 provide the parts outside the CDR3, is SQTIHQWPATLVQPVGSPLSLECTVEGTSNPNLYWYRQAAGRGLQLLFYSVGIGQISSEVPQNLSASRPQDRQFILSSKKLLLSDSGFYLCAWSVARRETQYFGPGTRLLVL.

The chain uses TRBV3-1 (or the pseudogene TRBV3-2) and TRBJ1-6; D may be TRBD1 (6 bases). The CDR3 has 16 amino acids. Germline CDR1 is LGHDT and CDR2 is YNNKEL (reference sequence). Trimming removed 4 bases from V and 7 bases from J, with 17 bases in between. Written as DNA, the CDR3 is TGTGCCAGCAGCCCTCCCCGGGACACGCTAAATTCACCCCTCCACTTT. Encoded protein: CASSPPRDTLNSPLHF.

The chain recombines TRBV27 with TRBJ1-1, with D tentatively TRBD1 (5 bases). The CDR3 extends over 14 amino acids. Trimming shortened V by 1 base and J by 0 bases, and 6 bases separated the two germline ends. Germline V gives CDR1 MNHEY, CDR2 SMNVEV (reference sequence). Here the CDR3 reads CASSLWGMNTEAFF. DNA of the CDR3: TGTGCCAGCAGTTTATGGGGCATGAACACTGAAGCTTTCTTT.

The CDR3 loop reads CATLRSGGEQFF. CDR3 in DNA: TGTGCCACCCTTCGCTCGGGCGGGGAGCAGTTCTTC. V gene TRBV28 combines with J gene TRBJ2-1; tentative D call: TRBD2 (5 bases). This CDR3 contains 12 residues. From germline, CDR1 is MDHEN and CDR2 SYDVKM. Trimming removed 10 bases at V and 10 bases at J, with 17 bases between.

The V gene is TRBV30, the J gene TRBJ2-7, with D possibly being TRBD1 (6 bases). Germline V gene data show CDR1 as GTSNPN and CDR2 as SVGIG (reference sequence). V was shortened by 3 bases and J by 7 bases, with 16 bases between the two germline ends. The CDR3 is 13 amino acids. Here the CDR3 DNA reads TGTGCCTGGAGAACCAGGGGCCTTTGGGAGCAGTACTTC. Its protein product is CAWRTRGLWEQYF.

This clone is a singleton in its sample. This chain connects TRBV7-9 to TRBJ2-1; D is possibly TRBD1 (6 bases). Trimming took off 9 bases at V and 11 bases at J, with 23 bases between the two ends. Looked up from germline, CDR1 is SEHNR and CDR2 is FQNEAQ (reference sequence). The CDR3 totals 14 residues. The CDR3 sequence: CASMTTGRLMKQFF. The CDR3 DNA is TGTGCCAGTATGACGACAGGACGCCTAATGAAGCAGTTCTTC.

The chain is built from TRBV5-4 and TRBJ1-1, with TRBD1 matching over 9 bases. The germline V gene encodes CDR1 SGHNT and CDR2 YYREEE (reference sequence). The V gene end was trimmed by 2 bases and the J gene end by 10 bases; junction bases not matched to a gene: 6. The length of the CDR3 is 13 residues. DNA of the CDR3: TGTGCCAGCAGCTTCGGAACAGGGGGCGTAGCTTTCTTT. It codes for CASSFGTGGVAFF. Filled out from reference TRBV5-4 and TRBJ1-1, the complete variable domain reads ETGVTQSPTHLIKTRGQQVTLRCSSQSGHNTVSWYQQALGQGPQFIFQYYREEENGRGNFPPRFSGLQFPNYSSELNVNALELDDSALYLCASSFGTGGVAFFGQGTRLTVV.

The chain couples TRBV19 to TRBJ2-7; a possible D gene is TRBD1 (8 bases). The CDR3 sequence is 18 residues long. V lost 11 bases to trimming and J lost 7 bases, with 36 bases between them. Germline CDR1 and CDR2: LNHDA and SQIVND (reference sequence). DNA of the CDR3: TGTGCCGGAGGGGGGGCCCGGCGTCAGGGGGCCCGCCCGGCGGAGCAGTACTTC. Translating gives CAGGGARRQGARPAEQYF.

This clone was seen a few times. For the CDR3, the DNA is TGTGCCAGCAGCTTCGGGGGGAGCTCCTATAATTCACCCCTCCACTTT. Translation gives CASSFGGSSYNSPLHF. The chain has TRBV5-4 and TRBJ1-6; possible D gene TRBD1, 5 bases. Germline CDR1 and CDR2: SGHNT and YYREEE (reference sequence). The CDR3 covers 16 residues. V lost 2 bases to trimming and J lost 0 bases, with 9 bases between them.

This clone was detected only a few times. V is TRBV10-3 and J is TRBJ2-7; D is ambiguous. The germline V gene has CDR1 ENHRY and CDR2 SYGVKD. CDR3 length equals 14 residues. V gave up 3 bases and J gave up 1 base, with 10 bases separating them. The CDR3 is CAISEPTESYEQYF. The CDR3, as DNA: TGTGCCATCAGTGAACCTACTGAATCCTACGAGCAGTACTTC.

This chain links TRBV5-6 with TRBJ2-7; D is perhaps TRBD2 (6 bases). V was cut by 3 bases and J by 3 bases, with 10 bases left in between. The length of the CDR3 is 13 residues. Germline V lookup: CDR1 SGHDT, CDR2 YYEEEE. CDR3 region: CASSWGLVYEQYF. The CDR3 nucleotides are TGTGCCAGCAGCTGGGGACTTGTCTACGAGCAGTACTTC.

This chain connects TRBV7-6 to TRBJ2-2; 12 nucleotides match TRBD1. The germline gives CDR1 SGHVS, CDR2 FNYEAQ. J lost 2 bases, V lost 3 bases, and 4 bases had no gene match. The CDR3 sequence is 17 residues long. Here the CDR3 DNA reads TGTGCCAGCAGCTTTATAGGGACAGGGGGCAACACCGGGGAGCTGTTTTTT. Its protein is CASSFIGTGGNTGELFF. Together with reference TRBV7-6 and TRBJ2-2, the CDR3 gives the full variable domain: GAGVSQSPRYKVTKRGQDVALRCDPISGHVSLYWYRQALGQGPEFLTYFNYEAQQDKSGLPNDRFSAERPEGSISTLTIQRTEQRDSAMYRCASSFIGTGGNTGELFFGEGSRLTVL.

This clone came up once. In DNA, the CDR3 is TGTGCCAGCAGTCCTACAGGGGGAGATACGCAGTATTTT. This gives the protein CASSPTGGDTQYF. The chain couples TRBV12-3 or TRBV12-4 to TRBJ2-3; 8 nucleotides align to TRBD1. This CDR3 contains 13 residues. The V segment lost 5 bases and the J segment 5 bases; nucleotides outside the gene matches: 3.

This chain links TRBV29-1 with TRBJ1-1; unclear D gene. The V gene's germline CDR1 is SQVTM and CDR2 ANQGSEA. The CDR3 totals 13 residues. The V end was cut by 6 bases, the J end by 1 base, with 12 bases between. The CDR3 DNA reads TGCAGCGTACAAATGTTCAAGAACACTGAAGCTTTCTTT. This gives the protein CSVQMFKNTEAFF.

In this sample, this clone turned up many times. J is TRBJ2-7 and V is TRBV29-1; 12 bases match TRBD1. The J segment lost 5 bases and the V segment lost 7 bases, leaving 6 bases of the junction unmatched. In germline, CDR1 is SQVTM, CDR2 ANQGSEA. The CDR3 totals 13 residues. CDR3 loop: CSGSGTGGHEQYF. In DNA form, the CDR3 reads TGCAGCGGATCCGGGACAGGGGGCCACGAGCAGTACTTC.

The chain employs TRBV28 and TRBJ2-1; D uncertain. Germline values: CDR1 MDHEN, CDR2 SYDVKM. The CDR3 spans 13 residues. V was shortened by 3 bases and J by 6 bases, with 9 bases between the two germline ends. DNA for the CDR3: TGTGCCAGCAGTTTCATCAGTGGCAATGAGCAGTTCTTC. This gives the protein CASSFISGNEQFF.

The CDR3 nucleotides read TGCGCCAGCAGCTTGTTAACAGAAATGAACACTGAAGCTTTCTTT. This encodes CASSLLTEMNTEAFF. The V gene is TRBV5-1, the J gene TRBJ1-1; no firm D call. The germline V and J ends were trimmed by 1 base and 0 bases, with 10 bases remaining between them. The CDR3 is 15 residues long. Germline-derived CDR1 and CDR2 are SGHRS and YFSETQ.

This clone showed up just once. This chain uses TRBV27 with TRBJ2-7; TRBD1 is a possible D gene (5 bases). Germline CDR1 is MNHEY and CDR2 is SMNVEV (reference sequence). V was clipped by 5 bases and J by 5 bases, with 16 bases between them. There are 14 residues in the CDR3. Written as DNA, the CDR3 is TGTGCCAGCAGTCCCGGCAGGGCAGGCCACGAGCAGTACTTC. Amino acid sequence: CASSPGRAGHEQYF.

This chain links TRBV9 with TRBJ1-5; 10 bases align to TRBD1. Germline trimming cut 3 bases from V and 4 bases from J; bases unmatched to any gene: 7. The CDR3 runs to 16 residues. Germline V CDR1 and CDR2: SGDLS, YYNGEE. This CDR3 is CASSEGTGATNQPQHF. In nucleotides, the CDR3 is TGTGCCAGCAGCGAGGGGACAGGGGCGACTAATCAGCCCCAGCATTTT.